The 20 T cell receptor beta chains in this list originate from one sample, sequenced in a study of T cell repertoires in cytomegalovirus infection. TCRdb reprocessed the reads via MiXCR and lists one record per CDR3 protein. The sample includes a few hundred thousand distinct CDR3 sequences, approximately 25% of them seen just once. No cognate antigen is known for these TCRs. The sample was cultured PBMCs, taken from culture after CMV antigen stimulation. These receptors were taken from a human donor in good health (CMV status not recorded). Some clones in this sample may be carry-over from other donors' samples.

This sequence joins TRBV25-1 and TRBJ2-2; D uncertain. CDR1 MGHDK and CDR2 SYGVNS come from the germline V gene. The CDR3 has 16 residues. Trimming left V 1 base short and J 1 base short, with 10 bases between. The CDR3 is CASSEFGPENTGELFF. DNA for the CDR3: TGTGCCAGCAGTGAATTCGGACCCGAGAACACCGGGGAGCTGTTTTTT.

The rearrangement joins TRBV12-3 or TRBV12-4 to TRBJ1-5; D call uncertain. The CDR3 contains 12 residues. Deletions cut 3 bases from V and 9 bases from J, with 9 bases between. This CDR3 reads CASSFLRAPQHF. CDR3 bases: TGTGCCAGCAGTTTTTTAAGGGCGCCCCAGCATTTT.

This clonotype was found a few times. The V and J genes are TRBV28 and TRBJ2-7; D ambiguous. V was clipped by 5 bases and J by 4 bases, with 15 bases between them. This CDR3 has 14 residues. Germline CDR1 MDHEN, CDR2 SYDVKM. The CDR3 reads CASSDGPQKYEQYF. The CDR3 DNA is TGTGCCAGCAGTGACGGGCCCCAGAAATACGAGCAGTACTTC. Based on the CDR3 plus reference TRBV28 and TRBJ2-7, the full variable domain is DVKVTQSSRYLVKRTGEKVFLECVQDMDHENMFWYRQDPGLGLRLIYFSYDVKMKEKGDIPEGYSVSREKKERFSLILESASTNQTSMYLCASSDGPQKYEQYFGPGTRLTVT.

V and J are TRBV12-3 or TRBV12-4 and TRBJ1-4, with 8 bases lining up with TRBD1. This CDR3 has 13 residues. Trimming at V came to 5 bases and at J to 12 bases, leaving 8 bases not matched to a gene. This CDR3 reads CASSPPGQVELFF. CDR3 in DNA: TGTGCCAGCAGTCCGCCGGGACAGGTAGAACTGTTTTTT.

This clonotype was counted at least ten times. V and J are TRBV7-2 and TRBJ2-4; no definite D call. The CDR3 covers 14 residues. Per the germline V gene, CDR1 is SGHTA and CDR2 is FQGNSA. Deletions cut 2 bases from V and 3 bases from J, with 8 bases between. CDR3 loop: CASSLNGVKNIQYF. The CDR3 nucleotides read TGTGCCAGCAGCTTAAATGGTGTCAAAAACATTCAGTACTTC.

The sample holds many counts of this clonotype. The chain is built from TRBV6-1 and TRBJ2-5; 7 nucleotides align to TRBD1. Germline CDR1 reads MNHNS; CDR2 reads SASEGT. This CDR3 spans 14 amino acids. Trimming at V came to 6 bases and at J to 5 bases, leaving 9 bases not matched to a gene. CDR3 sequence: CASRTGFRAETQYF. The DNA for the CDR3 is TGTGCCAGCAGGACAGGGTTTAGAGCGGAGACCCAGTACTTC.

V usage is TRBV15 and J usage is TRBJ2-5, with TRBD2 matching over 14 bases. J lost 0 bases, V lost 4 bases, and 4 bases had no gene match. The CDR3 loop spans 17 amino acids. The germline V gene has CDR1 LNHNV and CDR2 YYDKDF (reference sequence). CDR3 in amino acids: CATSKGLAGGHQETQYF. In DNA, the CDR3 is TGTGCCACCAGCAAAGGACTAGCGGGAGGACACCAAGAGACCCAGTACTTC.

The table lists this clonotype with many counts. The V call is TRBV6-1, the J call TRBJ2-7, with 8 bases matching TRBD1. Germline loops: CDR1 MNHNS, CDR2 SASEGT. The CDR3 consists of 17 residues. V lost 2 bases and J lost 3; bases outside the gene matches: 12. The CDR3 DNA reads as TGTGCCAGCAGTGAAATATTGGACCGGGACAGGAACTACGAGCAGTACTTC. This codes for CASSEILDRDRNYEQYF.

This clonotype was seen more than once but under ten times. The J gene is TRBJ2-3, the V gene TRBV5-4, with TRBD2 matching over 10 bases. The germline V gene encodes CDR1 SGHNT and CDR2 YYREEE (reference sequence). The CDR3 covers 16 residues. The J segment lost 6 bases and the V segment lost 4 bases, leaving 11 bases of the junction unmatched. The CDR3 sequence is CASSPRAGLALDTQYF. In DNA, the CDR3 is TGTGCCAGCAGCCCCAGGGCGGGACTAGCGCTGGATACGCAGTATTTT.

The V call is TRBV6-2 or TRBV6-3, the J call TRBJ2-7, with 9 bases matching TRBD2. The CDR3 totals 17 residues. Germline-derived CDR1 and CDR2 are MNHEY and SVGEGT. V was clipped by 5 bases and J by 3 bases; unmatched bases: 14. Here the CDR3 DNA reads TGTGCCAGCAGTCCCAAAAGCAGACTAGCGGAGGACTACGAGCAGTACTTC. Translated: CASSPKSRLAEDYEQYF.

The V call is TRBV29-1, the J call TRBJ2-1; D ambiguous. The CDR3 consists of 12 residues. Germline V gene sequence: CDR1 SQVTM, CDR2 ANQGSEA. Trimming left V 3 bases short and J 6 bases short, with 9 bases between. In nucleotides, the CDR3 is TGCAGCGTTGATCGTGGCTCCAATGAGCAGTTCTTC. Its protein is CSVDRGSNEQFF.

This clonotype is a singleton in its sample. The chain combines TRBV15 with TRBJ2-1; D is ambiguous. In germline, CDR1 is LNHNV, CDR2 YYDKDF (reference sequence). The CDR3 runs to 15 residues. V was pared by 4 bases and J by 12 bases, with 22 bases between. The CDR3 DNA sequence: TGTGCCACCAGCACTGGGAACAGTCAAGTAGGTGTGCAGTTCTTC. Translated, it gives CATSTGNSQVGVQFF.

V usage is TRBV12-3 or TRBV12-4 and J usage is TRBJ1-6; 7 bases line up with TRBD1. The CDR3 has 16 residues. Trimming at V came to 0 bases and at J to 8 bases, leaving 7 bases not matched to a gene. The CDR3 reads CASSLASTGSYSPLHF. CDR3 DNA sequence: TGTGCCAGCAGTTTAGCGTCGACAGGGAGTTATTCACCCCTCCACTTT.

This chain links TRBV12-3 or TRBV12-4 with TRBJ2-1; D is uncertain. This CDR3 contains 14 residues. V was trimmed by 3 bases and J by 6 bases, leaving 12 bases between them. Written as DNA, the CDR3 is TGTGCCAGCAGTTTTGGCCCGGCTCTCAATGAGCAGTTCTTC. Protein: CASSFGPALNEQFF.

V gene TRBV19 combines with J gene TRBJ1-1; the D is unclear. V dropped 3 bases and J dropped 10 bases, with 18 bases sitting between them. CDR3 size: 14 residues. The V gene's germline CDR1 is LNHDA and CDR2 SQIVND (reference sequence). CDR3 sequence reads: CASSMRHPDVGAFF. The CDR3 DNA reads as TGTGCCAGTAGTATGCGGCATCCCGACGTCGGAGCTTTCTTT.

This clonotype was counted many times. J is TRBJ1-3 and V is TRBV7-9, with 7 bases that match TRBD1. This CDR3 is built from 16 residues. Germline CDR1 SEHNR, CDR2 FQNEAQ (reference sequence). V shed 1 base and J 4 bases; nucleotides not matched to a gene: 7. Here the CDR3 reads CASSLVTGAPGNTIYF. CDR3 DNA: TGTGCCAGCAGCTTAGTAACAGGGGCACCAGGAAACACCATATATTTT.

This clonotype was counted many times. This chain links TRBV7-2 with TRBJ1-2, with D perhaps matching TRBD1 (6 bases). Germline lookup yields CDR1 SGHTA and CDR2 FQGNSA. V lost 1 base and J 4 bases, leaving 13 bases between the germline ends. The CDR3 is made up of 15 amino acids. The CDR3 DNA is TGTGCCAGCAGCTTAGGAGCAGGGGAAATCTATGGCTACACCTTC. This encodes CASSLGAGEIYGYTF.

The table lists this clonotype with many counts. V and J are TRBV7-9 and TRBJ1-3; D gene uncertain. Germline V gives CDR1 SEHNR, CDR2 FQNEAQ (reference sequence). Trimming stripped 3 bases from V and 0 bases from J, with 15 bases between. The CDR3 is 17 residues long. CDR3 protein: CASSFKIFAASGNTIYF. As DNA, the CDR3 is TGTGCCAGCAGCTTTAAAATTTTTGCGGCCTCTGGAAACACCATATATTTT.

This clonotype appeared many times. The chain links TRBV11-2 to TRBJ2-7, with D perhaps assigned TRBD1 or TRBD2 (6 bases each). The CDR3 runs to 16 residues. CDR1 SGHAT and CDR2 FQNNGV come from the germline V gene. Trimming pared 2 bases from V and 2 bases from J, leaving 16 bases between. CDR3 sequence (DNA): TGTGCCAGCAGCTTATTGGGGGGCTCCGGGGCCTACGAGCAGTACTTC. Encoded protein: CASSLLGGSGAYEQYF.

The rearrangement links TRBV5-6 to TRBJ2-4; TRBD1 agrees at 7 bases. This CDR3 region has 18 residues. From germline, CDR1 is SGHDT and CDR2 YYEEEE. Losses at the gene ends were 3 bases for V and 0 bases for J; bases not matched to a gene: 12. The CDR3 DNA reads TGTGCCAGCAGCTCTGACAGGGCAAGACTAACAGCCAAAAACATTCAGTACTTC. Protein product: CASSSDRARLTAKNIQYF.